These 27 T cell receptor beta chains came from one sample sequenced in a study of cytomegalovirus exposure and HLA in healthy donors. Sequenced by immunoSEQ multiplex PCR; TCRdb stores in-frame clones only, minus some. The data hold 97,000 or so clones, with roughly 85% observed a single time. Material for sequencing was PBMCs. The receptor set was obtained from a woman under 40 in good health and CMV-seronegative.

V gene TRBV9 combines with J gene TRBJ1-1; the D is unclear. Deletions cut 0 bases from V and 5 bases from J, with 11 bases between. Germline V gives CDR1 SGDLS, CDR2 YYNGEE. This CDR3 has 14 amino acids. CDR3 DNA sequence: TGTGCCAGCAGCGTAGAACAGTCTTCGACTGAAGCTTTCTTT. Translating gives CASSVEQSSTEAFF.

On this clone itself: An end of the junction differs from the germline gene, which may be a read error. This CDR3 is CSVGGTSYDF. CDR3 coding DNA: TGCAGCGTTGGAGGGACATCGTATGACTTC. This chain joins TRBV29-1 and TRBJ2-5; tentative D call: TRBD1 (6 bases). This CDR3 contains 10 residues. Looked up from germline, CDR1 is SQVTM and CDR2 is ANQGSEA. Full variable domain (missing parts from reference TRBV29-1 and TRBJ2-5): SAVISQKPSRDICQRGTSLTIQCQVDSQVTMMFWYRQQPGQSLTLIATANQGSEATYESGFVIDKFPISRPNLTFSTLTVSNMSPEDSSIYLCSVGGTSYDFGPGTRLLVL.

The chain employs TRBV18 and TRBJ2-5; no clear D gene. The V end lost 3 bases, the J end lost 1 base, and 3 bases lay between the germline ends. This CDR3 spans 12 amino acids. Germline lookup yields CDR1 KGHSH and CDR2 LQKENI. The CDR3 DNA reads as TGTGCCAGCTCACCCTCCCAAGAGACCCAGTACTTC. Its protein is CASSPSQETQYF.

V is TRBV5-3 and J is TRBJ1-4, with 8 bases that match TRBD1. TRBV5-3 is treated as an ORF (open reading frame) with a function not yet certain. After removal of 4 bases from V and 0 bases from J, the junction contained 17 bases not matched to a gene. The CDR3 contains 20 residues. The CDR3 loop reads CARSKGTGLLSPATNEKLFF. For the CDR3, the DNA is TGTGCCAGAAGCAAAGGGACAGGCCTACTCAGCCCCGCAACTAATGAAAAACTGTTTTTT.

V gene TRBV27 combines with J gene TRBJ2-1; D perhaps matches TRBD2 (5 bases). This CDR3 comprises 21 residues. Trimming pared 4 bases from V and 9 bases from J, leaving 37 bases between. The V gene's germline CDR1 is MNHEY and CDR2 SMNVEV (reference sequence). This CDR3 reads CASSSLRGSGFYEGLGSEQFF. In DNA, the CDR3 is TGTGCCAGCAGTTCCCTCCGGGGTTCGGGTTTCTACGAAGGTTTGGGCAGTGAGCAGTTCTTC.

The chain employs TRBV6-1 and TRBJ1-5; TRBD1 might be the D (6 bases). In germline, CDR1 is MNHNS, CDR2 SASEGT. V was shortened by 5 bases and J by 9 bases, with 11 bases between the two germline ends. This CDR3 contains 12 residues. The CDR3 spells CASSKGDLPQHF. The DNA for the CDR3 is TGTGCCAGCAGTAAGGGGGATCTGCCCCAGCATTTT.

To note about this clone: This sample includes further DNA sequences coding for the same CDR3. The chain joins TRBV2 to TRBJ2-7; TRBD2 is a possible D gene (6 bases). The ends were cut back, 7 bases at V and 2 bases at J, with 9 bases in the middle. The CDR3 covers 12 residues. Germline V lookup: CDR1 SNHLY, CDR2 FYNNEI. CDR3 DNA sequence: TGTGCCAGCATAGGGACTGCCTACGAGCAGTACTTC. Amino acids: CASIGTAYEQYF.

CDR3 bases: TGTGCCAGCGGACGAATAGGAGGGTCCTACGAGCAGTACTTC. It is translated as CASGRIGGSYEQYF. This rearrangement joins TRBV6-1 to TRBJ2-7, with D possibly being TRBD2 (6 bases). Germline V gene data show CDR1 as MNHNS and CDR2 as SASEGT. Trimming shortened V by 8 bases and J by 1 base, and 15 bases separated the two germline ends. CDR3 length: 14 amino acids.

This chain connects TRBV28 to TRBJ1-2, with D tentatively TRBD1 (5 bases). Trimming left V 6 bases short and J 8 bases short, with 19 bases between. In germline, CDR1 is MDHEN, CDR2 SYDVKM. This CDR3 is 14 amino acids long. The CDR3 spells CASRHPQVTEGYTF. CDR3 sequence (DNA): TGTGCCAGCAGACACCCACAGGTTACGGAGGGCTACACCTTC.

This clone has a handful of counts. The chain employs TRBV4-1 and TRBJ2-5; D is possibly TRBD2 (5 bases). This CDR3 has 14 residues. The germline V gene encodes CDR1 MGHRA and CDR2 YSYEKL. Trimming pared 8 bases from V and 5 bases from J, leaving 18 bases between. The CDR3 nucleotides are TGCGCCAGCCTCGTTTTCGGGGTCGTCGAGACCCAGTACTTC. Translation gives CASLVFGVVETQYF.

The V and J genes are TRBV19 and TRBJ1-5; 9 bases match TRBD1. This CDR3 region has 15 residues. Trimming took 6 bases from V and 4 from J; bases not matched to a gene: 7. CDR1 and CDR2 (germline): LNHDA, SQIVND (reference sequence). CDR3 residues: CASRGTGRLNQPQHF. The CDR3 nucleotides are TGTGCCAGTAGGGGGACAGGGAGGTTAAATCAGCCCCAGCATTTT.

The V and J genes are TRBV7-9 and TRBJ1-2, with 9 positions matching TRBD1. CDR1 is SEHNR, CDR2 FQNEAQ, per germline (reference sequence). The length of the CDR3 is 16 residues. V was clipped by 8 bases and J by 1 base; unmatched bases: 11. The CDR3 DNA reads as TGTGCCAGCGTCCGGGACAGGGAGGCGATTAACTATGGCTACACCTTC. Encoded protein: CASVRDREAINYGYTF.

J is TRBJ2-1 and V is TRBV9, with 12 nucleotides matching TRBD2. CDR3 size: 16 residues. Germline CDR1 is SGDLS and CDR2 is YYNGEE. Trimming at V came to 4 bases and at J to 6 bases, leaving 8 bases not matched to a gene. CDR3 sequence: CASSPQRLAGANEQFF. The CDR3 nucleotides are TGTGCCAGCAGCCCTCAACGACTAGCGGGAGCCAATGAGCAGTTCTTC.

This chain joins TRBV15 and TRBJ2-7, with TRBD2 matching over 9 bases. Germline CDR1 is LNHNV and CDR2 is YYDKDF (reference sequence). This CDR3 has 16 residues. With V trimmed by 1 base and J by 2 bases, 6 bases remained unmatched. For the CDR3, the DNA is TGTGCCACCAGCAGAGGGACTAGCGCGATTCCCTACGAGCAGTACTTC. Translating it yields CATSRGTSAIPYEQYF.

This clone came up once. The chain employs TRBV5-6 and TRBJ1-2, with a possible D match to TRBD1 (6 bases). Germline V gives CDR1 SGHDT, CDR2 YYEEEE. Trimming took 0 bases from V and 6 from J, leaving 15 bases between them. This CDR3 is 15 amino acids long. The CDR3 coding sequence is TGTGCCAGCAGCTTGGCCTACAGGGTGCAGAATGGCTACACCTTC. It encodes CASSLAYRVQNGYTF.

The V gene is TRBV5-8, the J gene TRBJ1-5, with a weak D call TRBD1 (6 bases). CDR3 length equals 16 residues. With 5 bases removed from V and 3 bases from J, the gap between germline ends came to 18 bases. From germline, CDR1 is SGHTS and CDR2 YDEGEE. In DNA, the CDR3 is TGTGCCAGCAGGTCGACAGGACGAGATCCCAATCAGCCCCAGCATTTT. Its translation is CASRSTGRDPNQPQHF.

V gene TRBV10-3 combines with J gene TRBJ1-2; 7 bases agree with TRBD1. Trimming took 6 bases from V and 4 from J; bases not matched to a gene: 14. The germline V gene encodes CDR1 ENHRY and CDR2 SYGVKD. CDR3 length: 16 residues. The CDR3 sequence: CAIRPGGVPARYGYTF. The CDR3 DNA is TGTGCCATCAGGCCAGGGGGTGTGCCCGCGCGCTATGGCTACACCTTC.

The chain carries TRBV7-6 and TRBJ2-3; 7 bases map to TRBD1. Unmatched junction bases numbered 6, after V lost 5 bases and J lost 1 base. The CDR3 sequence is 15 residues long. The germline CDR1 and CDR2 sequences are SGHVS and FNYEAQ. CDR3 nucleotide sequence: TGTGCCAGCAGCGAACAGGGGTTCGGCACAGATACGCAGTATTTT. This sequence encodes CASSEQGFGTDTQYF.

This sequence joins TRBV12-5 and TRBJ1-1, with a weak D call TRBD1 (5 bases). There are 13 residues in the CDR3. V shed 6 bases and J shed 6 bases, with 14 bases lying between them. Germline CDR1 is LGHNT and CDR2 is FRNRAP. The CDR3 nucleotides read TGTGCTAGTGGACCCAGGGAAGCTGCTGAAGCTTTCTTT. Translated: CASGPREAAEAFF.

This clone was detected only once. This chain joins TRBV7-9 and TRBJ1-1; D is perhaps TRBD1 (6 bases). The germline gives CDR1 SEHNR, CDR2 FQNEAQ (reference sequence). The CDR3 has 12 residues. The CDR3 DNA reads as TGTGCTTACCGGGGGGCGCCCGCTGAAGCTTTCTTT. It encodes CAYRGAPAEAFF.

The rearrangement joins TRBV5-1 to TRBJ1-2, with D possibly matching TRBD1 (5 bases). Germline CDR1 is SGHRS and CDR2 is YFSETQ. Trimming stripped 0 bases from V and 4 bases from J, with 13 bases between. The CDR3 loop spans 15 amino acids. The CDR3 nucleotides read TGCGCCAGCAGCTTGGCAGGCGACAGTAGCTATGGCTACACCTTC. This gives the protein CASSLAGDSSYGYTF.

The V gene is TRBV7-2, the J gene TRBJ1-1; D ambiguous. Trimming stripped 5 bases from V and 6 bases from J, with 19 bases between. The CDR3 spans 15 residues. Per the germline V gene, CDR1 is SGHTA and CDR2 is FQGNSA. The CDR3 nucleotides are TGTGCCAGCAGCGTCCGGGCCACCGAGGGTCCTGAAGCTTTCTTT. It codes for CASSVRATEGPEAFF.

The chain recombines TRBV7-8 with TRBJ1-4; no clear D gene. The CDR3 covers 15 residues. Trimming removed 4 bases from V and 5 bases from J, with 14 bases in between. Germline values: CDR1 SGHVS, CDR2 FQNEAQ. This CDR3 reads CASSSSRFLNEKLFF. Here the CDR3 DNA reads TGTGCCAGCAGCTCCTCCAGGTTTCTAAATGAAAAACTGTTTTTT. Combining the CDR3 with reference TRBV7-8 and TRBJ1-4 gives the whole variable domain GAGVSQSPRYKVAKRGQDVALRCDPISGHVSLFWYQQALGQGPEFLTYFQNEAQLDKSGLPSDRFFAERPEGSVSTLKIQRTQQEDSAVYLCASSSSRFLNEKLFFGSGTQLSVL.

V is TRBV7-2 and J is TRBJ1-2; D gene uncertain. CDR3 length: 13 residues. Germline CDR1 and CDR2: SGHTA and FQGNSA. Trimming removed 1 base from V and 7 bases from J, with 10 bases in between. Here the CDR3 reads CASSLDWASGYTF. CDR3 nucleotide sequence: TGTGCCAGCAGCTTAGATTGGGCCAGTGGCTACACCTTC.

This clone was found a few times. The rearrangement uses TRBV4-1 and TRBJ2-7; D might be TRBD2 (8 bases). Trimming stripped 0 bases from V and 6 bases from J, with 27 bases between. The germline V gene encodes CDR1 MGHRA and CDR2 YSYEKL. The CDR3 has 19 residues. Written as DNA, the CDR3 is TGCGCCAGCAGCCAAGATCCCCATACCGACAGGGCTAGCGGGCGCGAGCAGTACTTC. Translated: CASSQDPHTDRASGREQYF.

The chain joins TRBV19 to TRBJ1-5; TRBD1 agrees at 9 bases. Germline V gene lookup returns CDR1 LNHDA and CDR2 SQIVND (reference sequence). This CDR3 region has 15 residues. V shed 4 bases, J shed 6 bases, and the junction held 7 bases outside the gene matches. DNA for the CDR3: TGTGCCAGTAGTAAGGGACAGGGCATTATTCAGCCCCAGCATTTT. Its protein is CASSKGQGIIQPQHF.

The V call is TRBV5-1, the J call TRBJ2-3; TRBD2 agrees at 14 bases. Per germline, CDR1 SGHRS and CDR2 YFSETQ. CDR3 length: 17 residues. V dropped 4 bases and J dropped 2; count of bases not matched to a gene: 6. CDR3 loop: CASSPWTSGGITDTQYF. CDR3 nucleotide sequence: TGCGCCAGCAGCCCGTGGACTAGCGGGGGGATCACAGATACGCAGTATTTT.